This paragraph reports one T cell receptor (beta chain). What it binds is unknown. The germline V gene has CDR1 SGHRS and CDR2 YFSETQ. Trimming stripped 4 bases from V and 0 bases from J, with 11 bases between. This CDR3 comprises 15 residues. Naive CD8 cells lacked CD45RO, underwent positive selection for CCR7 and left out terminally differentiated effector memory CD45RA+ cells. These data belong to a study of shared clonotypes between healthy human individuals. Study-level background: The cohort had two women and a few men, ages 18 to 49.

Each PCR replicate from the sorted subsets contained about 200 ng DNA, which is about 31,000 T cell genomes. Data came from immunoSEQ multiplex PCR; TCRdb stores just in-frame clones and leaves some out. The sample lists just over 2,000,000 clones; roughly 95% were seen once. Findings and limits, study-wide: Tissue TCR repertoires likely differ from these blood-only repertoires. Naive CD4 clonotypes were shared across several donors at approximately 5.3%.

The sequenced sample consisted of naive CD8+ T cells sorted from blood. The sequence came from a man aged 18 to 29 in good health. The chain recombines TRBV5-1 with TRBJ2-1; a possible D gene is TRBD2 (6 bases). The CDR3 region has the DNA TGCGCCAGCAGCACTAGCCCCAGCTCCTACAATGAGCAGTTCTTC. Translating gives CASSTSPSSYNEQFF.